The clone carrying this T cell receptor beta chain was recorded a few times. The source of the sample is a study of blood T cells in healthy people across ages. The junction had 3 bases not matched to a gene; V was cut back by 1 base and J by 4 bases. The CDR3 sequence is 15 residues long. CDR1 MNHNS and CDR2 SASEGT come from the germline V gene. A J-beta primer mix and a sample-barcoded 5' primer were used in a second PCR of roughly 7 to 12 cycles. MiXCR, run by TCRdb on the 5' RACE reads, gives a single entry per CDR3 protein. The profile shows about 670,000 distinct CDR3 sequences, approximately 40% of them singletons.

The sequence came from a man older than 75 in good health. Specimen: blood. The chain has TRBV6-1 and TRBJ2-3, with TRBD1 identical over 9 bases. The CDR3: CASSEGDRAADTQYF. CDR3 sequence (DNA): TGTGCCAGCAGTGAAGGGGACAGGGCTGCAGATACGCAGTATTTT.